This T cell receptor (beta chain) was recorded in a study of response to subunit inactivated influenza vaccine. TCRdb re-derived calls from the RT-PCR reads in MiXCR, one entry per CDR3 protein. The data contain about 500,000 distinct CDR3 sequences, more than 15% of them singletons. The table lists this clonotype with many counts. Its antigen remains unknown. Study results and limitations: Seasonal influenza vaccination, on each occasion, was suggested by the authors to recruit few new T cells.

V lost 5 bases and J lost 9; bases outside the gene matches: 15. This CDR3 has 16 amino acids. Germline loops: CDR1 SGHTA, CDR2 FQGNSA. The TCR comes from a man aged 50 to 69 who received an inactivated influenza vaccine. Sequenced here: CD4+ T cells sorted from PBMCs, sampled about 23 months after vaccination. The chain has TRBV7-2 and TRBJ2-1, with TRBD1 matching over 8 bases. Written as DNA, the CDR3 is TGTGCCAGCAGCAACAACAGGGGGTTACAATTGAGTGAGCAGTTCTTC. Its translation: CASSNNRGLQLSEQFF.